The 17 T cell receptor beta chains listed next were all sequenced from one sample in a study of sequential checkpoint blockade in melanoma. Treatment reported: randomized to nivolumab then ipilimumab (arm A) or the reverse (arm B). The method was immunoSEQ multiplex PCR; TCRdb's version includes in-frame clones alone and lacks a portion of them. The table lists approximately 4,800 clones, roughly 28% of them singletons. Sequencing used tumor tissue (inferred from file names), obtained from a patient given nivolumab and ipilimumab in sequence. These receptors were taken from a human donor with melanoma.

The chain joins TRBV19 to TRBJ1-5, with D perhaps matching TRBD1 (5 bases). There are 14 residues in the CDR3. V was shortened by 9 bases and J by 6 bases, with 18 bases between the two germline ends. CDR1 LNHDA and CDR2 SQIVND come from the germline V gene (reference sequence). The CDR3 is CASAPGGVGQPQHF. CDR3 DNA sequence: TGTGCCAGCGCCCCCGGGGGTGTGGGTCAGCCCCAGCATTTT.

Many counts were recorded for this clone. The chain recombines TRBV11-3 with TRBJ1-2, with TRBD1 identical over 10 bases. The CDR3 is 14 amino acids. The germline V gene encodes CDR1 SGHNT and CDR2 YENEEA. Trimming removed 1 base from V and 7 bases from J; junction bases left unmatched: 3. DNA for the CDR3: TGTGCCAGCAGCTTAGGACAGGGGGCGGGTGGCTACACCTTC. It yields the protein CASSLGQGAGGYTF.

The chain combines TRBV28 with TRBJ2-2; 7 bases line up with TRBD1. With V trimmed by 2 bases and J by 5 bases, 8 bases remained unmatched. Germline CDR1 MDHEN, CDR2 SYDVKM. This CDR3 contains 16 residues. The CDR3 loop is CASSLTSGTETGELFF. The CDR3 region has the DNA TGTGCCAGCAGTTTAACTTCCGGGACAGAAACCGGGGAGCTGTTTTTT.

This clone was seen only a few times. The rearrangement joins TRBV6-8 to TRBJ2-7, with D unresolved. Trimming removed 6 bases from V and 0 bases from J, with 15 bases in between. Germline CDR1 reads MNHGY; CDR2 reads SAAAGT. This CDR3 has 15 residues. The CDR3: CASSPSVQLSYEQYF. DNA of the CDR3: TGTGCCAGCAGCCCCTCCGTTCAGCTCTCCTACGAGCAGTACTTC.

This clone was found a few times. V gene TRBV7-2 combines with J gene TRBJ1-2; D is undetermined. The CDR3 runs 13 residues. V gave up 1 base and J gave up 3 bases, with 6 bases separating them. Germline CDR1 is SGHTA and CDR2 is FQGNSA. CDR3 sequence: CASSLGWDYGYTF. As DNA, the CDR3 is TGTGCCAGCAGCTTAGGTTGGGACTATGGCTACACCTTC.

This clone was observed many times. The chain links TRBV11-3 to TRBJ1-2, with unresolved D. Germline V gene data show CDR1 as SGHNT and CDR2 as YENEEA. The CDR3 consists of 15 residues. V lost 5 bases to trimming and J lost 3 bases, with 16 bases between them. CDR3 residues: CASSQGREMYYGYTF. DNA of the CDR3: TGTGCCAGCAGCCAAGGCCGGGAGATGTACTATGGCTACACCTTC.

This clone was recorded a few times. V gene TRBV6-8 combines with J gene TRBJ2-3, with D perhaps TRBD1 (6 bases). Germline V CDR1 and CDR2: MNHGY, SAAAGT. V lost 4 bases and J 2 bases, leaving 16 bases between the germline ends. The length of the CDR3 is 16 residues. DNA for the CDR3: TGTGCCAGCAGTTCACAGGGTTTTCTACTCACAGATACGCAGTATTTT. This encodes CASSSQGFLLTDTQYF.

In this sample, this clone turned up a few times. The chain carries TRBV6-8 and TRBJ1-1, with D possibly TRBD1 on 5 matching bases. The CDR3 loop spans 16 amino acids. V lost 0 bases and J 1 base, leaving 12 bases between the germline ends. Germline loops: CDR1 MNHGY, CDR2 SAAAGT. The CDR3: CASSYSWTRTNTEAFF. The DNA for the CDR3 is TGTGCCAGCAGTTACTCTTGGACAAGGACGAACACTGAAGCTTTCTTT.

V is TRBV25-1 and J is TRBJ2-7; TRBD2 matches at 8 bases. CDR1 and CDR2 (germline): MGHDK, SYGVNS. CDR3 length: 12 amino acids. The J segment lost 3 bases and the V segment lost 10 bases, leaving 5 bases of the junction unmatched. The CDR3 loop reads CATSREGYEQYF. The CDR3 DNA sequence: TGTGCCACCAGCCGGGAGGGCTACGAGCAGTACTTC.

By its share, this clone is large. CDR3 amino acids: CASSETGLGYEQYF. The CDR3 DNA is TGTGCCAGCAGCGAAACAGGGTTGGGGTACGAGCAGTACTTC. V and J are TRBV28 and TRBJ2-7; the D gene is possibly TRBD1 (6 bases). This CDR3 is built from 14 residues. Germline values: CDR1 MDHEN, CDR2 SYDVKM. V was pared by 6 bases and J by 4 bases, with 16 bases between.

By proportion, this clone is medium-sized. This chain connects TRBV15 to TRBJ1-3; D remains ambiguous. This CDR3 contains 16 residues. Germline CDR1 and CDR2: LNHNV and YYDKDF (reference sequence). Deletions cut 0 bases from V and 4 bases from J, with 13 bases between. In DNA, the CDR3 is TGTGCCACCAGCAGAGATAGTTTGGGTGCCGGAAACACCATATATTTT. Its translation: CATSRDSLGAGNTIYF. Combining the CDR3 with reference TRBV15 and TRBJ1-3 gives the whole variable domain DAMVIQNPRYQVTQFGKPVTLSCSQTLNHNVMYWYQQKSSQAPKLLFHYYDKDFNNEADTPDNFQSRRPNTSFCFLDIRSPGLGDTAMYLCATSRDSLGAGNTIYFGEGSWLTVV.

This clone was counted a single time. The rearrangement uses TRBV29-1 and TRBJ1-1; weak D call: TRBD1 (6 bases). CDR3 length: 14 amino acids. Germline lookup yields CDR1 SQVTM and CDR2 ANQGSEA. Trimming removed 7 bases at V and 4 bases at J, with 19 bases between. Here the CDR3 reads CSASRGGAGTEAFF. CDR3 coding DNA: TGCAGCGCCTCCAGAGGGGGGGCCGGCACTGAAGCTTTCTTT.

There are many counts of this clone. V and J are TRBV6-4 and TRBJ2-7; D ambiguous. This CDR3 region has 11 residues. V shed 10 bases and J shed 5 bases, with 12 bases lying between them. Germline loops: CDR1 MRHNA, CDR2 SNTAGT. CDR3 region: CAIGITDEQYF. CDR3 coding DNA: TGTGCCATCGGAATTACTGACGAGCAGTACTTC.

The chain carries TRBV28 and TRBJ1-2; TRBD1 matches 9 bases. Germline CDR1 and CDR2: MDHEN and SYDVKM. The CDR3 totals 14 residues. The junction had 6 bases not matched to a gene; V was cut back by 5 bases and J by 5 bases. The CDR3 here is CASSPWGQGYGYTF. The CDR3 region has the DNA TGTGCCAGCAGTCCATGGGGACAGGGATATGGCTACACCTTC.

This rearrangement joins TRBV28 to TRBJ2-2, with D tentatively TRBD2 (6 bases). The CDR3 is 15 residues long. From germline, CDR1 is MDHEN and CDR2 SYDVKM. The V end was cut by 1 base, the J end by 6 bases, with 12 bases between. The CDR3, as DNA: TGTGCCAGCAGTTTATTGCGGGATAAGCCCGGGGAGCTGTTTTTT. It encodes CASSLLRDKPGELFF.

The count of this clone is one. The chain joins TRBV5-1 to TRBJ2-1; a possible D gene is TRBD1 (6 bases). The CDR3 is made up of 15 amino acids. Trimming cost V 0 bases and J 2 bases, with 9 bases left between them. Germline assignment: CDR1 SGHRS and CDR2 YFSETQ. DNA of the CDR3: TGCGCCAGCAGCTTGGACCAGGGGACCTACAATGAGCAGTTCTTC. This gives the protein CASSLDQGTYNEQFF.

A few counts support this clone. The gene calls are TRBV9 and TRBJ2-1; 10 bases align to TRBD2. This CDR3 is built from 18 residues. Germline V gene sequence: CDR1 SGDLS, CDR2 YYNGEE. Trimming took 7 bases from V and 0 from J; bases not matched to a gene: 13. The CDR3 DNA reads TGTGCCAGCTTTCAGGGACTAGCGCCAACTCCCTCCTACAATGAGCAGTTCTTC. As protein: CASFQGLAPTPSYNEQFF. The full variable domain, completed using reference TRBV9 and TRBJ2-1, is DSGVTQTPKHLITATGQRVTLRCSPRSGDLSVYWYQQSLDQGLQFLIQYYNGEERAKGNILERFSAQQFPDLHSELNLSSLELGDSALYFCASFQGLAPTPSYNEQFFGPGTRLTVL.